The source of this T cell receptor beta chain is a study of cytomegalovirus exposure and HLA in healthy donors. Study-wide points: The listing of 150 or so TCR beta chains classed them as cytomegalovirus-associated. According to a later analysis, donors in an Asian-associated ancestry cluster reportedly had fewer N-insertions than the roughly 720-donor mean.

A word on this clone: The target antigen is unknown.

Primers included in the PCR were 60 Vbeta and 13 Jbeta primers. Clones were read by immunoSEQ multiplex PCR, and TCRdb kept only the in-frame ones, dropping some. The table lists roughly 150,000 clones, over 70% of them singletons. This clonotype originated in a man in his forties or fifties in good health and CMV-seronegative. Material for sequencing was PBMCs.

The CDR3 sequence: CASSLGGGGGTDTQYF. As DNA, the CDR3 is TGTGCCAGCAGCTTAGGTGGCGGGGGGGGCACAGATACGCAGTATTTT. The chain has TRBV11-3 and TRBJ2-3, with TRBD2 matching over 9 bases. J was trimmed by 1 base and V by 1 base; bases with no gene match: 3. Germline CDR1 and CDR2: SGHNT and YENEEA. The CDR3 extends over 16 amino acids.